The 23 T cell receptor beta chains below all came from one sample that was sequenced in a study of beta chain features in type 1 diabetes. Which antigens these TCRs recognize remains unknown. Study observations and caveats: TCRB CDR3s from Type 1 diabetes patients were moderately but significantly shorter in all four CD4+ subsets.

The sequenced template was cDNA made from the entire isolated RNA. Here immunoSEQ multiplex PCR was the method, and the copy in TCRdb shows in-frame clones only, minus some. This sample has 600,000 to 700,000 clones, with 12% found just once. The sample comprised naive CD4+ T cells from blood. All receptors derive from a man aged 25-45 years with type 1 diabetes.

This chain connects TRBV10-3 to TRBJ2-1; a weak D match, TRBD2 (5 bases). This CDR3 region has 12 residues. Deletions cut 2 bases from V and 7 bases from J, with 6 bases between. Germline assignment: CDR1 ENHRY and CDR2 SYGVKD. CDR3 in amino acids: CAISERENEQFF. The CDR3 DNA sequence: TGTGCCATCAGTGAGAGGGAGAATGAGCAGTTCTTC.

This clone was picked up a small number of times. CDR3: CASSPRDRGQGTQYF. In nucleotides, the CDR3 is TGCGCCAGCAGCCCCCGGGACAGGGGGCAGGGTACGCAGTATTTT. This chain links TRBV4-3 with TRBJ2-3; 12 bases align to TRBD1. With V trimmed by 4 bases and J by 8 bases, 7 bases remained unmatched. This CDR3 contains 15 residues. Per the germline V gene, CDR1 is LGHNA and CDR2 is YSLEER.

This chain connects TRBV10-3 to TRBJ2-7, with D perhaps matching TRBD1 or TRBD2 (5 bases each). CDR1 is ENHRY, CDR2 SYGVKD, per germline. There are 14 residues in the CDR3. V was clipped by 8 bases and J by 7 bases, with 21 bases between them. The CDR3 DNA sequence: TGTGCCATCGGGGACCGAGCCGCTACGATTGAGCAGTACTTC. This encodes CAIGDRAATIEQYF.

The table lists this clone with a few counts. The chain has TRBV28 and TRBJ2-3; either TRBD1 or TRBD2 may fit D (5 bases each). Germline V gene lookup returns CDR1 MDHEN and CDR2 SYDVKM. With 2 bases removed from V and 2 bases from J, the gap between germline ends came to 11 bases. CDR3 length equals 15 residues. The CDR3 DNA reads as TGTGCCAGCAGTTTAAGGGGAGCGATCACAGATACGCAGTATTTT. This codes for CASSLRGAITDTQYF.

This clone was observed a few times. This chain uses TRBV2 with TRBJ2-7, with D maybe TRBD1 (5 bases). Per germline, CDR1 SNHLY and CDR2 FYNNEI. CDR3 length equals 14 residues. Trimming took off 6 bases at V and 4 bases at J, with 16 bases between the two ends. The CDR3 DNA reads as TGTGCCAGCAGCTCATTAGGGGAAGAGTACGAGCAGTACTTC. Residues: CASSSLGEEYEQYF.

Only a few counts were recorded for this clone. The CDR3 bases are TGTGCCAGCAGCGCACAGGGGGCCCCCTATGGCTACACCTTC. Protein product: CASSAQGAPYGYTF. The chain employs TRBV9 and TRBJ1-2, with TRBD1 matching 9 bases. The CDR3 is 14 residues long. Germline V gives CDR1 SGDLS, CDR2 YYNGEE. Trimming took 3 bases from V and 4 from J; bases not matched to a gene: 4.

A note on this clone: In the same sample, other DNA sequences code for this CDR3. The chain combines TRBV5-1 with TRBJ2-6; tentatively, D is TRBD1 or TRBD2 (5 bases each). CDR1 SGHRS and CDR2 YFSETQ come from the germline V gene. The CDR3 runs to 15 residues. Trimming pared 0 bases from V and 4 bases from J, leaving 8 bases between. As DNA, the CDR3 is TGCGCCAGCAGCTTGGGAGGGGCCGGGGCCAACGTCCTGACTTTC. It codes for CASSLGGAGANVLTF.

This chain connects TRBV2 to TRBJ1-2; 8 bases fit TRBD1. The CDR3 is made up of 13 amino acids. Losses at the gene ends were 5 bases for V and 6 bases for J; bases not matched to a gene: 5. CDR1 is SNHLY, CDR2 FYNNEI, per germline. For the CDR3, the DNA is TGTGCCAGCAGTTACGACAGGGGTCATGGCTACACCTTC. This gives the protein CASSYDRGHGYTF.

This chain joins TRBV11-2 and TRBJ2-7, with 10 bases fitting TRBD2. The CDR3 sequence is 15 residues long. CDR1 and CDR2 from the germline V gene are SGHAT and FQNNGV. V trimming: 4 bases; J trimming: 0 bases; junction bases outside the gene matches: 3. CDR3 loop: CASSSLAGGSYEQYF. The CDR3 DNA follows: TGTGCCAGCAGCTCGTTAGCGGGGGGCTCCTACGAGCAGTACTTC.

In this sample, this clone turned up a few times. The rearrangement links TRBV5-6 to TRBJ1-2, with D perhaps matching TRBD1 (5 bases). This CDR3 is built from 12 residues. Trimming pared 0 bases from V and 6 bases from J, leaving 6 bases between. Germline V CDR1 and CDR2: SGHDT, YYEEEE. CDR3 coding DNA: TGTGCCAGCAGCTTGGCAGGGAATGGCTACACCTTC. Its protein is CASSLAGNGYTF. Looking up the rest from reference TRBV5-6 and TRBJ1-2 gives the full variable domain: DAGVTQSPTHLIKTRGQQVTLRCSPKSGHDTVSWYQQALGQGPQFIFQYYEEEERQRGNFPDRFSGHQFPNYSSELNVNALLLGDSALYLCASSLAGNGYTFGSGTRLTVV.

This clone was detected only a few times. CDR3 residues: CASSHSGVRDQPQHF. CDR3 DNA sequence: TGTGCCAGCAGCCATAGCGGGGTTCGGGATCAGCCCCAGCATTTT. V and J are TRBV7-8 and TRBJ1-5; D gene ambiguous. Trimming cost V 5 bases and J 5 bases, with 16 bases left between them. Looked up from germline, CDR1 is SGHVS and CDR2 is FQNEAQ. The CDR3 runs 15 residues.

The sample holds a few counts of this clone. The V call is TRBV9, the J call TRBJ2-1, with D uncertain. The CDR3 covers 14 residues. Trimming pared 4 bases from V and 3 bases from J, leaving 11 bases between. Germline CDR1 and CDR2: SGDLS and YYNGEE. The CDR3 here is CASSPSQSYNEQFF. In nucleotides, the CDR3 is TGTGCCAGCAGCCCTTCACAGAGCTACAATGAGCAGTTCTTC.

J is TRBJ2-6 and V is TRBV25-1, with 9 bases identical to TRBD1. This CDR3 comprises 18 residues. J was trimmed by 1 base and V by 5 bases; bases with no gene match: 9. The V gene's germline CDR1 is MGHDK and CDR2 SYGVNS. CDR3 sequence reads: CASSNTGTGKSGANVLTF. The CDR3 DNA reads as TGTGCCAGCAGTAATACTGGGACAGGGAAATCTGGGGCCAACGTCCTGACTTTC.

The chain employs TRBV2 and TRBJ2-1; 10 nucleotides match TRBD2. J lost 3 bases, V lost 8 bases, and 4 bases had no gene match. There are 14 residues in the CDR3. CDR1 SNHLY and CDR2 FYNNEI come from the germline V gene. For the CDR3, the DNA is TGTGCCAGCCTATCTAGCGGGGGCTACAATGAGCAGTTCTTC. It codes for CASLSSGGYNEQFF.

The rearrangement uses TRBV7-2 and TRBJ1-3; D unclear. Trimming shortened V by 4 bases and J by 0 bases, and 10 bases separated the two germline ends. Germline V lookup: CDR1 SGHTA, CDR2 FQGNSA. The CDR3 totals 15 residues. This CDR3 is CASSSQLSSGNTIYF. The CDR3 DNA sequence: TGTGCCAGCAGCTCCCAACTCTCCTCTGGAAACACCATATATTTT.

This clone was observed a few times. The gene calls are TRBV7-2 and TRBJ2-7; TRBD2 matches 10 bases. CDR3 length equals 15 residues. V lost 6 bases and J lost 2; bases outside the gene matches: 7. The germline CDR1 and CDR2 sequences are SGHTA and FQGNSA. CDR3 loop: CASRSLAGATYEQYF. The DNA of the CDR3 is TGTGCCAGCAGGTCCCTAGCGGGGGCGACCTACGAGCAGTACTTC.

This clone was detected only a few times. The chain recombines TRBV4-3 with TRBJ2-5, with a weak D call TRBD1 (6 bases). Germline CDR1 and CDR2: LGHNA and YSLEER. The CDR3 has 16 amino acids. V was trimmed by 4 bases and J by 5 bases, leaving 20 bases between them. CDR3 coding DNA: TGCGCCAGCAGCCGAAGTACGACAGGTTCTTTGGAGACCCAGTACTTC. This translates into CASSRSTTGSLETQYF.

This clone was seen a few times. The chain links TRBV11-2 to TRBJ1-6; weak D call: TRBD1 (6 bases). Per germline, CDR1 SGHAT and CDR2 FQNNGV. The CDR3 is 13 residues long. Trimming removed 4 bases from V and 6 bases from J, with 7 bases in between. The CDR3 loop is CASSSQGNSPLHF. In nucleotides, the CDR3 is TGTGCCAGCAGCTCACAGGGTAATTCACCCCTCCACTTT.

The chain carries TRBV28 and TRBJ1-2; D gene uncertain. Germline CDR1 MDHEN, CDR2 SYDVKM. CDR3 length: 13 amino acids. Trimming took off 3 bases at V and 2 bases at J, with 7 bases between the two ends. CDR3 loop: CASSLPGNYGYTF. The DNA of the CDR3 is TGTGCCAGCAGTTTGCCTGGGAACTATGGCTACACCTTC.

The sample holds a few counts of this clone. The CDR3 DNA reads as TGTGCCAGCTCACCCGGCGAGGGGGCTTGGCAGCCCCAGCATTTT. It yields the protein CASSPGEGAWQPQHF. The V call is TRBV18, the J call TRBJ1-5, with 7 nucleotides matching TRBD1. The CDR3 is made up of 15 amino acids. Trimming cost V 3 bases and J 7 bases; bases outside gene matches: 9. Germline CDR1 is KGHSH and CDR2 is LQKENI.

In its sample, this clone was seen a few times. This chain joins TRBV30 and TRBJ1-5; TRBD1 matches at 7 bases. Looked up from germline, CDR1 is GTSNPN and CDR2 is SVGIG (reference sequence). V trimming: 1 base; J trimming: 3 bases; junction bases outside the gene matches: 3. This CDR3 contains 14 residues. The CDR3 spells CAWSDGTANQPQHF. CDR3 DNA: TGTGCCTGGAGTGATGGGACAGCCAATCAGCCCCAGCATTTT. The whole variable domain, filled in from reference TRBV30 and TRBJ1-5, reads SQTIHQWPATLVQPVGSPLSLECTVEGTSNPNLYWYRQAAGRGLQLLFYSVGIGQISSEVPQNLSASRPQDRQFILSSKKLLLSDSGFYLCAWSDGTANQPQHFGDGTRLSIL.

The V gene is TRBV7-8, the J gene TRBJ2-6, with 7 bases matching TRBD1. J gave up 0 bases and V 1 base, and 6 bases lay outside the gene matches. The CDR3 runs 18 residues. Germline V gene sequence: CDR1 SGHVS, CDR2 FQNEAQ. Here the CDR3 DNA reads TGTGCCAGCAGCTTAGAGACAGGGATGAGCTCTGGGGCCAACGTCCTGACTTTC. Amino acid sequence: CASSLETGMSSGANVLTF.

The genes are TRBV6-5 and TRBJ1-4; D gene uncertain. The CDR3 sequence is 15 residues long. In germline, CDR1 is MNHEY, CDR2 SVGAGI. V gave up 5 bases and J gave up 5 bases, with 15 bases separating them. The CDR3 DNA sequence: TGTGCCAGCAGTCCCAGAGAGGGCCACAATGAAAAACTGTTTTTT. Translation: CASSPREGHNEKLFF.